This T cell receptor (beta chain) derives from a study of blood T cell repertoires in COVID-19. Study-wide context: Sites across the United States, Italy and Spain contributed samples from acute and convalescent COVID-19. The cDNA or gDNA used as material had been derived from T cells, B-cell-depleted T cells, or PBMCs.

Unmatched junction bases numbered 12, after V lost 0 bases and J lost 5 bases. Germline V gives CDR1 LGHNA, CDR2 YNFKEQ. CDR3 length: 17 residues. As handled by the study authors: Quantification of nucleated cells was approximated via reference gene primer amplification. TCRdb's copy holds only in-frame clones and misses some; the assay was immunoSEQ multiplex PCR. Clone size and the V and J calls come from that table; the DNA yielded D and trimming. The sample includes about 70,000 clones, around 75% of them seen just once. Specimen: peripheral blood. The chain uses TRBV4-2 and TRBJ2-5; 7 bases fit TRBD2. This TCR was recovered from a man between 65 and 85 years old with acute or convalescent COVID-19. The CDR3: CASSQDHLGGIRETQYF. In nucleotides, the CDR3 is TGTGCCAGCAGCCAAGATCACTTGGGGGGGATCCGGGAGACCCAGTACTTC.